This T cell receptor beta chain came from a study of blood T cell repertoires in COVID-19. Original analysis: Amplification of reference gene primers was used by the study to estimate nucleated cell counts. TCRdb keeps only in-frame clones here, not all; method: immunoSEQ multiplex PCR. V and J calls and clone size are those listed in that table; D and trimming were worked out from the DNA. This sample carries roughly 180,000 clones, about 84% of them seen once, and the ten largest clones take over 7%. Source material: PBMCs or T cells enriched from blood (not recorded which). This sequence originates from a woman aged 25 to 39 who had recovered from COVID-19.

For the CDR3, the DNA is TGTGCCAGCAGTTTCCCAGGGGGCAATCAGCCCCAGCATTTT. Its protein is CASSFPGGNQPQHF. The V gene is TRBV28, the J gene TRBJ1-5; tentatively, D is TRBD1 (6 bases). Germline V gives CDR1 MDHEN, CDR2 SYDVKM. CDR3 length: 14 residues. With 3 bases removed from V and 2 bases from J, the gap between germline ends came to 8 bases.